The 10 T cell receptor beta chains given below trace back to one sample, sequenced in a study of vaccination effects on CD4 cells after COVID-19. Clones were sequenced by immunoSEQ multiplex PCR, and TCRdb holds only the in-frame ones, with some missing. The repertoire holds about 27,000 clones, with 72% as singletons. Sequencing was preceded by expansion of antigen-specific CD4+ T cells with viral peptide pools in the ViraFEST assay. Subsequent to a culture period of about ten days, CD4+ T cells were isolated. None of the vaccinated had previously contracted SARS-CoV-2, and their nucleocapsid antibodies tested negative. These receptors' targets are unknown. The material was CD4+ T cells from PBMCs cultured with SARS-CoV-2 spike peptides, obtained before COVID-19 vaccination. The receptors shown here come from a human donor who received a COVID-19 vaccine.

V and J are TRBV19 and TRBJ2-1; 12 bases fit TRBD2. V lost 4 bases and J lost 0; bases outside the gene matches: 7. Germline loops: CDR1 LNHDA, CDR2 SQIVND (reference sequence). The CDR3 extends over 18 amino acids. The CDR3 spells CASSTGTSGFHSYNEQFF. The CDR3 region has the DNA TGTGCCAGTAGTACCGGGACTAGCGGGTTTCACTCCTACAATGAGCAGTTCTTC.

The chain carries TRBV6-5 and TRBJ1-2; TRBD1 agrees at 9 bases. In germline, CDR1 is MNHEY, CDR2 SVGAGI. The CDR3 spans 14 residues. The V and J ends lost 7 bases and 6 bases, in that order; junction bases with no gene match: 9. The DNA for the CDR3 is TGTGCCAGCAAGCTACAGGGGGCGCGGGATGGCTACACCTTC. Its protein is CASKLQGARDGYTF.

The chain has TRBV27 and TRBJ1-4, with unresolved D. The CDR3 runs to 14 residues. Germline V gives CDR1 MNHEY, CDR2 SMNVEV (reference sequence). V shed 5 bases and J shed 7 bases, with 14 bases lying between them. CDR3 sequence reads: CASSPGGTGEKLFF. The CDR3 bases are TGTGCCAGCAGTCCGGGCGGTACGGGTGAAAAACTGTTTTTT.

The chain employs TRBV19 and TRBJ2-7; D is perhaps TRBD1 (5 bases). CDR3 length: 14 amino acids. Germline V gene lookup returns CDR1 LNHDA and CDR2 SQIVND (reference sequence). Between the trimmed V and J ends, which lost 6 bases and 2 bases, there was a span of 14 bases. CDR3 in amino acids: CASRDTYSTYEQYF. In DNA form, the CDR3 reads TGTGCCAGTAGGGACACTTATTCTACCTACGAGCAGTACTTC.

This sequence joins TRBV18 and TRBJ1-5, with D uncertain. V was shortened by 4 bases and J by 5 bases, with 12 bases between the two germline ends. Looked up from germline, CDR1 is KGHSH and CDR2 is LQKENI. The CDR3 length is 14 residues. The DNA of the CDR3 is TGTGCCAGCTCACTCGCGGCAGGTGATCAGCCCCAGCATTTT. Amino acids: CASSLAAGDQPQHF.

This clone was observed a handful of times. The V gene is TRBV6-5, the J gene TRBJ1-4; D uncertain. CDR3 length: 13 residues. Trimming removed 6 bases from V and 8 bases from J, with 13 bases in between. The V gene's germline CDR1 is MNHEY and CDR2 SVGAGI. In nucleotides, the CDR3 is TGTGCCAGCAGGGTTAATGATTTAGAAAAACTGTTTTTT. Translated: CASRVNDLEKLFF.

In this sample, this clone turned up a few times. This chain connects TRBV12-5 to TRBJ2-2, with 8 bases that match TRBD1. The CDR3 loop spans 15 amino acids. V gave up 5 bases and J gave up 2 bases; unmatched junction bases: 4. CDR1 and CDR2 (germline): LGHNT, FRNRAP. This CDR3 is CASGIGQGNTGELFF. The CDR3 DNA follows: TGTGCTAGTGGTATCGGACAGGGAAACACCGGGGAGCTGTTTTTT.

This clone was counted only a few times. This chain links TRBV5-6 with TRBJ2-5, with a tentative D call TRBD2 (6 bases). From germline, CDR1 is SGHDT and CDR2 YYEEEE. The CDR3 contains 13 residues. Trimming took off 3 bases at V and 4 bases at J, with 10 bases between the two ends. The CDR3 reads CASSSAGGETQYF. CDR3 sequence (DNA): TGTGCCAGCAGCTCCGCCGGGGGAGAGACCCAGTACTTC.

This chain links TRBV29-1 with TRBJ2-1; 10 bases are shared with TRBD1. The CDR3 spans 13 residues. Trimming took 7 bases from V and 8 from J; bases not matched to a gene: 8. Germline CDR1 and CDR2: SQVTM and ANQGSEA. CDR3 nucleotides: TGCAGCGGTTCCGGGACAGGGGTAGATGAGCAGTTCTTC. This encodes CSGSGTGVDEQFF.

The J gene is TRBJ2-7, the V gene TRBV18; D remains ambiguous. Looked up from germline, CDR1 is KGHSH and CDR2 is LQKENI. The ends were cut back, 3 bases at V and 2 bases at J, with 8 bases in the middle. The CDR3 is made up of 13 amino acids. The chain's CDR3 is CASSPSLTYEQYF. The CDR3 region has the DNA TGTGCCAGCTCACCCTCACTAACCTACGAGCAGTACTTC.